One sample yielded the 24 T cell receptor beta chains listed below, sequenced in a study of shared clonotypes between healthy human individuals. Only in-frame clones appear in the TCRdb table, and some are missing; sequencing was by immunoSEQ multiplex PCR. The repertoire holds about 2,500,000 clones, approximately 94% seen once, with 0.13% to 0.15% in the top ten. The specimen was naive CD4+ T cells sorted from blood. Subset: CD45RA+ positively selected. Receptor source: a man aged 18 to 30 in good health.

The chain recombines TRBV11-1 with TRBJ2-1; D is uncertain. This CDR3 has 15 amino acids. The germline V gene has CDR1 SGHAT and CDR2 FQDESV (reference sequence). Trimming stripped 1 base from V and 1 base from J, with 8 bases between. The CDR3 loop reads CASSLVLGSYNEQFF. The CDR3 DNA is TGTGCCAGCAGCTTAGTTTTAGGTTCCTACAATGAGCAGTTCTTC.

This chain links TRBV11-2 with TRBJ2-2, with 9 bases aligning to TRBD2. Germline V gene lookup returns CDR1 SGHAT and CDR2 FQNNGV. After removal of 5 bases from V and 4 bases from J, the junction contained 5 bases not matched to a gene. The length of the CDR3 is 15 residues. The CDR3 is CASSRTSGLTGELFF. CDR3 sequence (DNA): TGTGCCAGCAGCCGAACTAGCGGGCTCACCGGGGAGCTGTTTTTT.

The CDR3 nucleotides are TGTGCTAGTGGTTTAAATACCGGGGAGCTGTTTTTT. Translation gives CASGLNTGELFF. The chain is built from TRBV12-5 and TRBJ2-2; no clear D gene. In germline, CDR1 is LGHNT, CDR2 FRNRAP. V was cut by 3 bases and J by 5 bases, with 4 bases left in between. There are 12 residues in the CDR3.

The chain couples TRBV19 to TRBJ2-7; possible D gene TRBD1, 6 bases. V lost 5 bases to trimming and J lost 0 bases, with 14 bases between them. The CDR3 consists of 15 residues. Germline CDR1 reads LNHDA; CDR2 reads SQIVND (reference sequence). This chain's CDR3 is CASSRFHRDSYEQYF. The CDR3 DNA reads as TGTGCCAGTAGTCGATTCCACAGGGACTCCTACGAGCAGTACTTC.

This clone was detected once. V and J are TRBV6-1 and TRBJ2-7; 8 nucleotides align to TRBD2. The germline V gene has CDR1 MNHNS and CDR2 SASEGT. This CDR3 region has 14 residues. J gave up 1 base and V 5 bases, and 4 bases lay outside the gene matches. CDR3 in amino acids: CASSLLAGSYEQYF. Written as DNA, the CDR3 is TGTGCCAGCAGTCTTCTAGCGGGTTCCTACGAGCAGTACTTC.

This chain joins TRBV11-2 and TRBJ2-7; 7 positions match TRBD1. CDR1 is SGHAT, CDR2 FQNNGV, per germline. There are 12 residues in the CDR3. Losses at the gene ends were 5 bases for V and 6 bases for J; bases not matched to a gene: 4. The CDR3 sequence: CASSPQGVEQYF. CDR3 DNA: TGTGCCAGCAGCCCCCAGGGGGTCGAGCAGTACTTC.

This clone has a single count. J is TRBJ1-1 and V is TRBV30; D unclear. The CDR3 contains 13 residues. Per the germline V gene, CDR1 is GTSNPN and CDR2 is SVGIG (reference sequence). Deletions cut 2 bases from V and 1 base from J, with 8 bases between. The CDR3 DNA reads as TGTGCCTGGAGTCGCCACCCGAACACTGAAGCTTTCTTT. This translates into CAWSRHPNTEAFF.

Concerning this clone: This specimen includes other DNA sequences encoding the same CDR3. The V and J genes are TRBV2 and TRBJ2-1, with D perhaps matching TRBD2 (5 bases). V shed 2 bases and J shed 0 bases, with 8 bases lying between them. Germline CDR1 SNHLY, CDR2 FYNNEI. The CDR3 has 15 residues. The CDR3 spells CASSETGSSYNEQFF. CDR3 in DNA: TGTGCCAGCAGTGAAACGGGGAGCTCCTACAATGAGCAGTTCTTC.

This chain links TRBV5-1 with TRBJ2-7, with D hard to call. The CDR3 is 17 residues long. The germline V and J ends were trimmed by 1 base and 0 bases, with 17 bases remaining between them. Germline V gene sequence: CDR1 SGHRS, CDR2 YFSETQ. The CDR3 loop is CASSLRTSRAGSYEQYF. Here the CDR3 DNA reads TGCGCCAGCAGCTTGAGAACATCACGGGCCGGCTCCTACGAGCAGTACTTC.

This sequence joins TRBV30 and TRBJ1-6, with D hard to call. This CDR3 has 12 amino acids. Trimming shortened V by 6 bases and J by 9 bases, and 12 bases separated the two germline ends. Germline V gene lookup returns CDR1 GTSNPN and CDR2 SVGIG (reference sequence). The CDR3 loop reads CACSARSSPLHF. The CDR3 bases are TGTGCCTGTTCAGCCAGAAGTTCACCCCTCCACTTT.

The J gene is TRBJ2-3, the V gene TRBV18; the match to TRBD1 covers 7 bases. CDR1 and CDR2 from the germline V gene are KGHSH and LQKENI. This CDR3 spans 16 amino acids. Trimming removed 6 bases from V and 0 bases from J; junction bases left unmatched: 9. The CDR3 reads CASSRTRDSSTDTQYF. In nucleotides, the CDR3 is TGTGCCAGCTCTCGAACTCGGGACAGTAGCACAGATACGCAGTATTTT. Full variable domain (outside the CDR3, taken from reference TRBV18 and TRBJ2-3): NAGVMQNPRHLVRRRGQEARLRCSPMKGHSHVYWYRQLPEEGLKFMVYLQKENIIDESGMPKERFSAEFPKEGPSILRIQQVVRGDSAAYFCASSRTRDSSTDTQYFGPGTRLTVL.

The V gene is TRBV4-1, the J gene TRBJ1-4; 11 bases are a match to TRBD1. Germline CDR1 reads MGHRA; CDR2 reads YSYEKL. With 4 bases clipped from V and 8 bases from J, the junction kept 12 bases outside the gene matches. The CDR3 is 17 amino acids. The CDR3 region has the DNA TGCGCCAGCAGCCCAAGTCCCGGGGACAGGGGGTGGGAAAAACTGTTTTTT. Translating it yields CASSPSPGDRGWEKLFF.

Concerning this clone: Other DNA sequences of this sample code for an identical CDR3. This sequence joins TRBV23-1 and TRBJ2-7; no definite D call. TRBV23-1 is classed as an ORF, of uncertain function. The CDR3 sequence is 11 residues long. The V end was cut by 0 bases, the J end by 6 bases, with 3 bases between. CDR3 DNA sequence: TGCGCCAGCAGTCAATCGAGCGAGCAGTACTTC. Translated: CASSQSSEQYF.

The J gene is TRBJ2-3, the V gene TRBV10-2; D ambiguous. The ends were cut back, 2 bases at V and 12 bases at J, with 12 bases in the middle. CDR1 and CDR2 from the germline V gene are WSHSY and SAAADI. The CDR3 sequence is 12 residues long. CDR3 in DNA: TGCGCCAGCAGTGAGAGCAGGACGAAACAGTATTTT. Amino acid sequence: CASSESRTKQYF.

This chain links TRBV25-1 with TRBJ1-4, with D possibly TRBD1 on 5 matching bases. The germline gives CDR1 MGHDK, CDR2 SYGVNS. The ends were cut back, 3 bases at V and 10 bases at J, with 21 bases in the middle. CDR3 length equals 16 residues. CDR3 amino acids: CASSEAHGRGGGKLFF. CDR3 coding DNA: TGTGCCAGCAGTGAGGCCCACGGGCGGGGCGGAGGAAAACTGTTTTTT.

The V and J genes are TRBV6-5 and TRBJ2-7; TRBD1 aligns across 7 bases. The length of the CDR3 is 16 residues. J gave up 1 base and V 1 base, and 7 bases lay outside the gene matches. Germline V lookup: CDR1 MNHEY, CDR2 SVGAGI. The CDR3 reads CASSYYPQGVSYEQYF. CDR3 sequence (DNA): TGTGCCAGCAGTTACTACCCCCAGGGGGTGTCCTACGAGCAGTACTTC.

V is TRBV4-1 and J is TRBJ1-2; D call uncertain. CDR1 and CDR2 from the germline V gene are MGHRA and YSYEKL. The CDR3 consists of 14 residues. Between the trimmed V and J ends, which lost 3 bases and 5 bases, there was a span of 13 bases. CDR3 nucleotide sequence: TGCGCCAGCAGCCACGGCGCAGAGTCTTATGGCTACACCTTC. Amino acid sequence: CASSHGAESYGYTF.

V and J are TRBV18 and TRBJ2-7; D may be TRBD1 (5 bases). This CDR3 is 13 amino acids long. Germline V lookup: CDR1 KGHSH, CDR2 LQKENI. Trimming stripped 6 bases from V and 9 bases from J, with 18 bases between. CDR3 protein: CASSQGHLLGQYF. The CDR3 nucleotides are TGTGCCAGCTCCCAAGGACACCTTCTAGGGCAGTACTTC.

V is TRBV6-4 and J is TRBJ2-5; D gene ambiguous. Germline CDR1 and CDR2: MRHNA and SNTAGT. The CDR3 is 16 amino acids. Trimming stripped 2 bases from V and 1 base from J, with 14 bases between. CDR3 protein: CASSDVRVLFQETQYF. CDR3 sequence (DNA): TGTGCCAGCAGTGACGTAAGGGTTCTGTTCCAAGAGACCCAGTACTTC.

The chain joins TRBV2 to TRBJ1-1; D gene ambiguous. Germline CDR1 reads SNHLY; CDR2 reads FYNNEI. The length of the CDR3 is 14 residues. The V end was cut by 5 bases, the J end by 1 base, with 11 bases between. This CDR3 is CASSSEGSNTEAFF. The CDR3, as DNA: TGTGCCAGCAGTAGCGAGGGTTCGAACACTGAAGCTTTCTTT.

The CDR3, as DNA: TGTGCCAGCAGTCCTCCGGGACAGGGTAACACCGGGGAGCTGTTTTTT. Its translation: CASSPPGQGNTGELFF. The chain links TRBV6-6 to TRBJ2-2; the match to TRBD1 covers 9 bases. V dropped 5 bases and J dropped 2; count of bases not matched to a gene: 6. CDR1 is MNHNY, CDR2 SVGAGI, per germline (reference sequence). CDR3 length equals 16 residues.

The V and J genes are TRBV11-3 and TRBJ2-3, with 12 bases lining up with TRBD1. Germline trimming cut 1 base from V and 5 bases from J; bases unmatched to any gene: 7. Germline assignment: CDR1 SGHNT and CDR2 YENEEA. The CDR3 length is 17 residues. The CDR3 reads CASSLGDRGRGGDTQYF. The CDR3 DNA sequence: TGTGCCAGCAGCTTAGGGGACAGGGGGCGAGGAGGAGATACGCAGTATTTT.

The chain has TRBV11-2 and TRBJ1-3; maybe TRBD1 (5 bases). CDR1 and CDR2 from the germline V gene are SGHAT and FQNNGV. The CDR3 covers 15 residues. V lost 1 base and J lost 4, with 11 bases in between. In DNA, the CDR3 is TGTGCCAGCAGCTTAGGCATCGGGGCCGGAAACACCATATATTTT. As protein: CASSLGIGAGNTIYF.

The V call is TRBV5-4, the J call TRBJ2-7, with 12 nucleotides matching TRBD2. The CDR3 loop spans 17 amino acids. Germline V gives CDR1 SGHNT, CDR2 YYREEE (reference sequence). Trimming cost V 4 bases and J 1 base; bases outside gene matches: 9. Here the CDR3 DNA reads TGTGCCAGCAGCAAGGGACCGGGACTAGCGGGTTCCTACGAGCAGTACTTC. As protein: CASSKGPGLAGSYEQYF.